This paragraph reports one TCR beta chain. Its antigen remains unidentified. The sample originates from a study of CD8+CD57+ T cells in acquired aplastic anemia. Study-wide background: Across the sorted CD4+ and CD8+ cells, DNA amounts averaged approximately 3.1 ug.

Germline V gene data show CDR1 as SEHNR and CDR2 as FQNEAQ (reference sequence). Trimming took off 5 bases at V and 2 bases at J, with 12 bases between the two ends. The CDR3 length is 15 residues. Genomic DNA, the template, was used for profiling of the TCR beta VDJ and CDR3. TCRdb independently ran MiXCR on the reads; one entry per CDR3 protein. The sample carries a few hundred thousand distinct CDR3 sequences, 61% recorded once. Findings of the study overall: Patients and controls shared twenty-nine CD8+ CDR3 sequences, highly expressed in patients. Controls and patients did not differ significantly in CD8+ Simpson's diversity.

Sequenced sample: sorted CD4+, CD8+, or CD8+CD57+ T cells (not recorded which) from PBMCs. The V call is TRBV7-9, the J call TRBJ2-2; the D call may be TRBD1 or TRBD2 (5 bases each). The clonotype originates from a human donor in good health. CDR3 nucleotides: TGTGCCAGCAGCCTTGGTGGGGGAAACACCGGGGAGCTGTTTTTT. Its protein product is CASSLGGGNTGELFF.